This T cell receptor (beta chain) originates from a study of shared clonotypes between healthy human individuals. V was trimmed by 2 bases and J by 3 bases, leaving 12 bases between them. Germline CDR1 and CDR2: KGHSH and LQKENI. There are 15 residues in the CDR3. Some clones are missing from TCRdb's copy, which holds only in-frame ones; the method was immunoSEQ multiplex PCR. The sample holds hundreds of thousands of clones, just over 75% seen once. J is TRBJ2-3 and V is TRBV18; D is possibly TRBD2 (6 bases). This clonotype was sampled from a middle-aged woman in good health. Some clones in this sample may be carry-over from other donors' samples. Sequencing used PBMCs. CDR3: CASSPAGSRTDTQYF. Here the CDR3 DNA reads TGTGCCAGCTCACCAGCGGGGAGTCGAACAGATACGCAGTATTTT.